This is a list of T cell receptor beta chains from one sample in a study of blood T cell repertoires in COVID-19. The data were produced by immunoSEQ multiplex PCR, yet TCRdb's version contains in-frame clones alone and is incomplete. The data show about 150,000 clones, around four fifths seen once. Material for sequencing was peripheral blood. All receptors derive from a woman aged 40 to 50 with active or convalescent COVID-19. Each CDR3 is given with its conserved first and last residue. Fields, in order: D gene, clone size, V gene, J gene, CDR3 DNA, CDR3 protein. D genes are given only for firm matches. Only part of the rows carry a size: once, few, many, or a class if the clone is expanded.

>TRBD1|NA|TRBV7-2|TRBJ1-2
TGTGCCAGCAGCTTAGATGGCAGGGGGCGGTTTAACGGCTACACCTTC
CASSLDGRGRFNGYTF
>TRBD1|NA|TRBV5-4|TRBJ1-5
TGTGCCAGCAGTCGGGACAGTCATCAGCCCCAGCATTTT
CASSRDSHQPQHF
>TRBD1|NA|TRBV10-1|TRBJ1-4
TGCGCCAGCGGCCAGGGGGACGCAACTAATGAAAAACTGTTTTTT
CASGQGDATNEKLFF
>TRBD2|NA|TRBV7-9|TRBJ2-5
TGTGCCAGCAGCTTAGGCGCCGGGACTAGCGGGAGTGGGGAGACCCAGTACTTC
CASSLGAGTSGSGETQYF
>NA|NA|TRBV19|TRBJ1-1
TGTGCCAGTAGTCCCTCCGGGGGGCTGAACACTGAAGCTTTCTTT
CASSPSGGLNTEAFF
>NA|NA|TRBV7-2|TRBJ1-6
TGTGCCAGCAGCTTAGAACAGGCGAATTCACCCCTCCACTTT
CASSLEQANSPLHF
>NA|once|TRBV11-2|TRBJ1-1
TGTGCCAGCAGCCAAATCACCGGGGGAGGGGGAATTATGAACACTGAAGCTTTCTTT
CASSQITGGGGIMNTEAFF
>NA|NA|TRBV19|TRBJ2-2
TGTGCCAGCCTAAGGTTGGTACAGTCGAACACCGGGGAGCTGTTTTTT
CASLRLVQSNTGELFF
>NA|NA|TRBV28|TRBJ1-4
TGTGCCAGCAGAAGCTCAGGGGCTAATGAAAAACTGTTTTTT
CASRSSGANEKLFF
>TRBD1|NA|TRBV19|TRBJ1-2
TGTGCCAGTAGTACCAGACAGGGGAACTATGGCTACACCTTC
CASSTRQGNYGYTF
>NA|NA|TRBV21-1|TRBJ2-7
TGTGCCAGCAGCACGACAGGGGGCTCCGACCACGAGCAGTACTTC
CASSTTGGSDHEQYF
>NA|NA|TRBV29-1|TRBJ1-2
TGCAGCGTTCCGGGTCTGGAGTTGGATTCCACCTTC
CSVPGLELDSTF
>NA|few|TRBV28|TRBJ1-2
TGTGCCAGTTGGGCCGTTAACTATGGCTACACCTTC
CASWAVNYGYTF
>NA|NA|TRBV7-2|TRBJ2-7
TGTGCCAGCAGCTTTTGGAGCACCTACGAGCAGTACTTC
CASSFWSTYEQYF
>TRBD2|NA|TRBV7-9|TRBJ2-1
TGTGCCAGCAGCCAGACGCCTCCAACCGGGAGGAATGAGCAGTTCTTC
CASSQTPPTGRNEQFF
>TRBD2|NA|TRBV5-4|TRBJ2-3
TGTGCCAGCAGCTTGGCGCGAGCGGGGGGTAATACGCAGTATTTT
CASSLARAGGNTQYF
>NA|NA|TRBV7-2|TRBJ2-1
TGTGCCAGCAGCGATCTTTTGGCCCCACCCTACAATGAGCAGTTCTTC
CASSDLLAPPYNEQFF
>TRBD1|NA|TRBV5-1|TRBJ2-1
TGCGCCAGCAGCTTGACCGTACAGGGGGCAGGGAATGAGCAGTTCTTC
CASSLTVQGAGNEQFF
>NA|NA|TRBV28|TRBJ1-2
TGTGCCAGCAGTTTAGGGGGGAGAATCTATGGCTACACCTTC
CASSLGGRIYGYTF
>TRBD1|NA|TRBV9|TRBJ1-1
TGTGCCAGCAGCGCCGACAGGGGGCCTTTCTTGAACACTGAAGCTTTCTTT
CASSADRGPFLNTEAFF
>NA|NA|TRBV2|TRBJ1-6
TGTGCCAGCAGTTTTAAACAGGATCGGTCACCCCTCCACTTT
CASSFKQDRSPLHF
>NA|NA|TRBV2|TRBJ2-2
TGTGCCAGCAAGGGGGACGGACGGAACACCGGGGAGCTGTTTTTT
CASKGDGRNTGELFF
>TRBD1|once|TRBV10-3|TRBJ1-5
TGTGCCATCAGTGAGGACAGGGGGCCCCAGCATTTT
CAISEDRGPQHF
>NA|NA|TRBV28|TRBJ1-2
TGTGCCAGCAGTTTAAACGGGGCTAACTATGGCTACACCTTC
CASSLNGANYGYTF
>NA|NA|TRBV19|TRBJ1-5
TGTGCCAGTAACAAGGGGCTAAGGCAGCCCCAGCATTTT
CASNKGLRQPQHF
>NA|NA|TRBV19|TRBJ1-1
TGTGCCAGTAGTATAGATAATCTCTCCCTACGGGGAGCTTTCTTT
CASSIDNLSLRGAFF
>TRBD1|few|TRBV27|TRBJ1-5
TGTGCCAGCAGTTCGGGACAGGGGAGGGCGCGCAATCAGCCCCAGCATTTT
CASSSGQGRARNQPQHF
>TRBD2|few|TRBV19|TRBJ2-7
TGTGCCAGTAGTGAAACTAGCGGGGGGTTTATCTACGAGCAGTACTTC
CASSETSGGFIYEQYF
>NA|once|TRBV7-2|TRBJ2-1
TGTGCCAGCAGCTTAGGACCGACAGTTTACAATGAGCAGTTCTTC
CASSLGPTVYNEQFF
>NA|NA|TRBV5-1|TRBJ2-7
TGCGCCAGCAGCTTCGGTCTGACAGGTCACTACGAGCAGTACTTC
CASSFGLTGHYEQYF
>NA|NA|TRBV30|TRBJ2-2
TGTGCCTGGAATCTACGAGGGCCCGGGGAGCTGTTTTTT
CAWNLRGPGELFF
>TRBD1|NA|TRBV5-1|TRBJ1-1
TGCGCCAGCAGCTCGACCGGGACAGCGAACACTGAAGCTTTCTTT
CASSSTGTANTEAFF
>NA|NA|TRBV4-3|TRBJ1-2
TGCGCCAGCAGCCAAGGGTTAGACACTTATGGCTACACCTTC
CASSQGLDTYGYTF
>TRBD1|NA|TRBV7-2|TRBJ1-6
TGTGCCAGCAGCTTAGAAGGACAGGGTGTAGATTCACCCCTCCACTTT
CASSLEGQGVDSPLHF
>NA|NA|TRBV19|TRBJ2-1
TGTGCCAGTAGTCGACTACAGACTAGCTCCTACAATGAGCAGTTCTTC
CASSRLQTSSYNEQFF
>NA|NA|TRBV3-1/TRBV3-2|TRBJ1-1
TGTGCCAGCAGCCAAGATGGAAGGTTGAGGGAGTTCTTT
CASSQDGRLREFF
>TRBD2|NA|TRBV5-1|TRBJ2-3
TGCGCCAGCAGCTTTTCGGTGGTAGCGGGGCACGAGGCAGATACGCAGTATTTT
CASSFSVVAGHEADTQYF
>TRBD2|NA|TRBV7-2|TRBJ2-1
TGTGCCAGCAGCCTCTCGGGGGGATTGTACAATGAGCAGTTCTTC
CASSLSGGLYNEQFF
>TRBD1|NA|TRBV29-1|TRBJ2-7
TGCAGCGTAGATTTTGGGACAGGGTACGAGCAGTACTTC
CSVDFGTGYEQYF
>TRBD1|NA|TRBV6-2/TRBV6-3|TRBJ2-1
TGTGCCAGCAGTTACGGGCAGGGGGCGTACAATGAGCAGTTCTTC
CASSYGQGAYNEQFF
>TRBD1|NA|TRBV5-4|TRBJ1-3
TGTGCCAGCACCCTCGGTGGGGACAGTGGAAACACCATATATTTT
CASTLGGDSGNTIYF
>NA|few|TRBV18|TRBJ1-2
TGTGCCAGCTCACCAACCCGGGACTCTTCCACCTATGGCTACACCTTC
CASSPTRDSSTYGYTF
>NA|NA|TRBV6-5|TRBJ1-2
TGTGCCAGCAGGGCCCTCACAGCCCTTAGGTATGGCTACACCTTC
CASRALTALRYGYTF
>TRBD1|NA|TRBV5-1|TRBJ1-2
TGCGCCAGCAGCCGACAGGGTTTGAATTCCTTTAACTATGGCTACACCTTC
CASSRQGLNSFNYGYTF
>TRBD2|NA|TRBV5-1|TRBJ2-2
TGCGCCAGCAATCGGGGGGACACCGGGGAGCTGTTTTTT
CASNRGDTGELFF
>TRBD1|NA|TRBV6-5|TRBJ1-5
TGTGCCAGCAGCGCGGACAGGGGTCAGCCCCAGCATTTT
CASSADRGQPQHF
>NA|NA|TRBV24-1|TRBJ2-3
TGTGCCACCAGTGATCGACTACCCGGTAGCACAGATACGCAGTATTTT
CATSDRLPGSTDTQYF
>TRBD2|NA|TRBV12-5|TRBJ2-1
TGTGCTAGTGGTTTAGACGGGACAAGGGCGCGGGAGGGCCCATACAATGAGCAGTTCTTC
CASGLDGTRAREGPYNEQFF
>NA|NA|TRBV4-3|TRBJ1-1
TGCGCCAGCAGCCAAGAAGGGGCGTGGACTGAAGCTTTCTTT
CASSQEGAWTEAFF
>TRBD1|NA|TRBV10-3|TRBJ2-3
TGTGCCATCAGTGATTGGGACAGGGGGACAGATACGCAGTATTTT
CAISDWDRGTDTQYF
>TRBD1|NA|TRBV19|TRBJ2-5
TGTGCCAGTAGTATAGACAGGGGGCAAGAGACCCAGTACTTC
CASSIDRGQETQYF